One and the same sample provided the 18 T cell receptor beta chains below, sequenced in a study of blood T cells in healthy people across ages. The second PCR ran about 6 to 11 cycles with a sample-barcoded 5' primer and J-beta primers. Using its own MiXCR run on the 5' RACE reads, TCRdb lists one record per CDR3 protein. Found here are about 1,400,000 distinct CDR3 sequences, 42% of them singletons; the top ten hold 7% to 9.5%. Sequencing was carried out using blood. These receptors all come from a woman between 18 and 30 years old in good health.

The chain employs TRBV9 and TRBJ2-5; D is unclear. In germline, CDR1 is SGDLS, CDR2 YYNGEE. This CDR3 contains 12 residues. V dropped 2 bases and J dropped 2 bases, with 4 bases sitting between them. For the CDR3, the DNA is TGTGCCAGCAGCGTCGAGCAAGAGACCCAGTACTTC. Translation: CASSVEQETQYF.

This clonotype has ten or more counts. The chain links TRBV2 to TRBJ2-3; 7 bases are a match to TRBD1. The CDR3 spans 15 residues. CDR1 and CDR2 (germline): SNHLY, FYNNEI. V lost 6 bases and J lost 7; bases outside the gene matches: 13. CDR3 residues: CASSLQPGQSNTQYF. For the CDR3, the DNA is TGTGCCAGCAGCCTACAACCGGGACAGTCGAATACGCAGTATTTT.

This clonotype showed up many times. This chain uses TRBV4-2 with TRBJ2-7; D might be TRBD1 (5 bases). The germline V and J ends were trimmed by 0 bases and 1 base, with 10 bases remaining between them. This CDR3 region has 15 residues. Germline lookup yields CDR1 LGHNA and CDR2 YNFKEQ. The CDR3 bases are TGTGCCAGCAGCCAAGAATTGGGGCCGTCCTACGAGCAGTACTTC. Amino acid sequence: CASSQELGPSYEQYF.

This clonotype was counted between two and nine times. CDR3 protein: CASSRGVSEQFF. In DNA, the CDR3 is TGTGCCAGCAGCCGTGGTGTAAGTGAGCAGTTCTTC. The chain employs TRBV25-1 and TRBJ2-1; the D is unclear. Germline CDR1 reads MGHDK; CDR2 reads SYGVNS. The CDR3 is 12 residues long. With 6 bases removed from V and 9 bases from J, the gap between germline ends came to 12 bases.

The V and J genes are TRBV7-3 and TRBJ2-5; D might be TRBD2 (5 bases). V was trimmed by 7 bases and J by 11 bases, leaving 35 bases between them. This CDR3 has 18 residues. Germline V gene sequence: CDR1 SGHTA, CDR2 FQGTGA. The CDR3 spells CASIRGFGEGSGNNEQYF. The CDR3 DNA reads TGTGCCAGCATCCGCGGATTTGGGGAAGGGAGCGGCAACAATGAGCAGTACTTC.

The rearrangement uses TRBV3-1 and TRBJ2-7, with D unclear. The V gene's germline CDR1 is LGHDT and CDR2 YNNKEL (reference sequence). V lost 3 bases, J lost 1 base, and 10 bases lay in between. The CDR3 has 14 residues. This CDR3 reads CASSHGPDSYEQYF. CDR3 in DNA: TGTGCCAGCAGCCACGGACCGGATTCCTACGAGCAGTACTTC.

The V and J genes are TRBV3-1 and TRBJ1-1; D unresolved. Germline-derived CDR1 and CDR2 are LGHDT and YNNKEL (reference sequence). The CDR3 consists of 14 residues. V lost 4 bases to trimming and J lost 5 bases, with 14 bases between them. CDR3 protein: CASSLGQPGTEAFF. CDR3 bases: TGTGCCAGCAGCCTCGGGCAGCCTGGGACTGAAGCTTTCTTT.

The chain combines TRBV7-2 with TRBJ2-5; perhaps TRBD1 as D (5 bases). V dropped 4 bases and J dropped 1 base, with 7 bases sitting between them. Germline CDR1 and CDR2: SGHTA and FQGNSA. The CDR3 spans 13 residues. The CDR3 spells CASSWQGQETQYF. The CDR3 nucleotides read TGTGCCAGCAGCTGGCAGGGCCAAGAGACCCAGTACTTC.

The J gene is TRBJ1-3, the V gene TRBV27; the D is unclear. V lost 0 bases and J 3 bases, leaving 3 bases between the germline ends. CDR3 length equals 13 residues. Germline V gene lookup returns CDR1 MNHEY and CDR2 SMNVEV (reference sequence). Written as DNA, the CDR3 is TGTGCCAGCAGTTTATCAATTGGAAACACCATATATTTT. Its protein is CASSLSIGNTIYF.

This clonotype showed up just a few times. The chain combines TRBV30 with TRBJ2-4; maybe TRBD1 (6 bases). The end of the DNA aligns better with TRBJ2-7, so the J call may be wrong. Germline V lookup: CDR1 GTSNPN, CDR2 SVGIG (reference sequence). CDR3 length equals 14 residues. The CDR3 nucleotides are TGTGCCTGGAGTCCCAAGGGGACATCCTACGAGCAGTACTTC. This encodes CAWSPKGTSYEQYF.

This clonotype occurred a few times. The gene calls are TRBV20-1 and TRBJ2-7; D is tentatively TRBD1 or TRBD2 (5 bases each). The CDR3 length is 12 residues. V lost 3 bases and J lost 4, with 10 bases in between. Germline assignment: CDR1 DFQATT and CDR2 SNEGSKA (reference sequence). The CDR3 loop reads CSASGAWYEQYF. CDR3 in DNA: TGCAGTGCTAGCGGGGCGTGGTACGAGCAGTACTTC.

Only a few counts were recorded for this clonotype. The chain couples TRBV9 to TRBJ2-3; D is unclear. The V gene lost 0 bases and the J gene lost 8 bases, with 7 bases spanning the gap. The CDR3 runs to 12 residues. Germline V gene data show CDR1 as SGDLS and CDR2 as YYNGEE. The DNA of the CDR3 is TGTGCCAGCAGCGTAGAACCGAGTACGCAGTATTTT. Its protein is CASSVEPSTQYF.

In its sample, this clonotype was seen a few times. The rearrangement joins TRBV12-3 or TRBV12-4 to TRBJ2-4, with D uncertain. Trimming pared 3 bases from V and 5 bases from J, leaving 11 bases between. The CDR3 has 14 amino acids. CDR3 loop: CASSLEWSENIQYF. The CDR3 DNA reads TGTGCCAGCAGTTTGGAGTGGTCTGAAAACATTCAGTACTTC.

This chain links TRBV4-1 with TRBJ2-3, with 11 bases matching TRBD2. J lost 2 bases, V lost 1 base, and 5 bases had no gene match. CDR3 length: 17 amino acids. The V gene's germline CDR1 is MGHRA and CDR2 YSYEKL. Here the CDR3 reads CASSQGISGGATDTQYF. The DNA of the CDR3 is TGCGCCAGCAGCCAAGGAATTAGCGGGGGGGCCACAGATACGCAGTATTTT.

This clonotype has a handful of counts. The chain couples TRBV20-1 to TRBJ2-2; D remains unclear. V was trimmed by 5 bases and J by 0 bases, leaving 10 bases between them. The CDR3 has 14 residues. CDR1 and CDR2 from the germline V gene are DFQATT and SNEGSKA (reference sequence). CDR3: CSAPLNSNTGELFF. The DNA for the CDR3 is TGCAGTGCTCCACTCAATTCGAACACCGGGGAGCTGTTTTTT.

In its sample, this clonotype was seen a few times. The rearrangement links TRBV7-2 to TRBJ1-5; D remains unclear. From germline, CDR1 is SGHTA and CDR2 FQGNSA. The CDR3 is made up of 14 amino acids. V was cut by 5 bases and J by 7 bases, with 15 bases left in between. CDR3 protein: CASSPGGSPQPQHF. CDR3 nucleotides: TGTGCCAGCAGCCCGGGAGGGTCCCCGCAGCCCCAGCATTTT. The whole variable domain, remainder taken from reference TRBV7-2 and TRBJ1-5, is GAGVSQSPSNKVTEKGKDVELRCDPISGHTALYWYRQSLGQGLEFLIYFQGNSAPDKSGLPSDRFSAERTGGSVSTLTIQRTQQEDSAVYLCASSPGGSPQPQHFGDGTRLSIL.

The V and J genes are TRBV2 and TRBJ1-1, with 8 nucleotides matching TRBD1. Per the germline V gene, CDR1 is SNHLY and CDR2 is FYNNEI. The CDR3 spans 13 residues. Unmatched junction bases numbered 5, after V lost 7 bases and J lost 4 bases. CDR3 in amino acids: CASNFQGATEAFF. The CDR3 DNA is TGTGCCAGCAATTTCCAGGGGGCCACTGAAGCTTTCTTT.

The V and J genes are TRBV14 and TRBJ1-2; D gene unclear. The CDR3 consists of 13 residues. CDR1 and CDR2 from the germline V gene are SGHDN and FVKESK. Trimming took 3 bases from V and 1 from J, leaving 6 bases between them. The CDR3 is CASSQEINYGYTF. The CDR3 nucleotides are TGTGCCAGCAGCCAGGAGATTAACTATGGCTACACCTTC.